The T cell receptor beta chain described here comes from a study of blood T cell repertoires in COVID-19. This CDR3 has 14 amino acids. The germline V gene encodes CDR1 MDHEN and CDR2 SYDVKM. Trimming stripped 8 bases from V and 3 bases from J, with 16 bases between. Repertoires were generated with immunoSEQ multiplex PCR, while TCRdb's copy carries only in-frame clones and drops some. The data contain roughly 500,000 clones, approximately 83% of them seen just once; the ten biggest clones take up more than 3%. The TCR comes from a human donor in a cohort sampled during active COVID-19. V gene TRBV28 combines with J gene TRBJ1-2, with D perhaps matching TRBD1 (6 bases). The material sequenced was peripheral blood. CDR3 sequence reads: CASYKGGSHYGYTF. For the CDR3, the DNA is TGTGCCAGCTACAAAGGGGGATCGCACTATGGCTACACCTTC.